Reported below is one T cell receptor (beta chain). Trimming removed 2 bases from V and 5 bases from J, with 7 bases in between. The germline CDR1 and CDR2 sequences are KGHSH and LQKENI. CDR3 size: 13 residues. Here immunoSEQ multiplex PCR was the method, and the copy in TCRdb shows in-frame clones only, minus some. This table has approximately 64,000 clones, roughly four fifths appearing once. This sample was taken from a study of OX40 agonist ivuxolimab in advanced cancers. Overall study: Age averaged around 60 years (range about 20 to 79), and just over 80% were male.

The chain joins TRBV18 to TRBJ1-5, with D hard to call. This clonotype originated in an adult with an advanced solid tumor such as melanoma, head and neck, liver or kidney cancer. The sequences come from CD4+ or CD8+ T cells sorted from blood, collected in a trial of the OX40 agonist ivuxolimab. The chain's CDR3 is CASSPIRDQPQHF. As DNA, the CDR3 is TGTGCCAGCTCACCAATACGGGATCAGCCCCAGCATTTT.